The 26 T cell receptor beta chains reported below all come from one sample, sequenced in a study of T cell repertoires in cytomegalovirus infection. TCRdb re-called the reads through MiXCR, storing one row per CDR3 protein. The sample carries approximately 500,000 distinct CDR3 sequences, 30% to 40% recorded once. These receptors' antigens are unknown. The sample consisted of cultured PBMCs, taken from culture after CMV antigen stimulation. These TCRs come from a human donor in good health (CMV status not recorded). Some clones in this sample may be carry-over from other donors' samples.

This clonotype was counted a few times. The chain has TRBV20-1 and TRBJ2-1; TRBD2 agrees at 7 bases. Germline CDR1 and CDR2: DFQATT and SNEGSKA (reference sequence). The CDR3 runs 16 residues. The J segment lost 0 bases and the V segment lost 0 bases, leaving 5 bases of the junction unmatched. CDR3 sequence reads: CSARDPREASYNEQFF. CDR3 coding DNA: TGCAGTGCTAGAGATCCCCGGGAGGCCTCCTACAATGAGCAGTTCTTC.

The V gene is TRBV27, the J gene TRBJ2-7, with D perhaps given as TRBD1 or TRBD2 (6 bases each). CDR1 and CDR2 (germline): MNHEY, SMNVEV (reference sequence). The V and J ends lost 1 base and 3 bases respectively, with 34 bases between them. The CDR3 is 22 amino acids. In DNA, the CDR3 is TGTGCCAGCAGTTTATTATACAGGGAGGAGGTACGCCGTTATTATGCGATCTACGAGCAGTACGTC. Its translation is CASSLLYREEVRRYYAIYEQYV.

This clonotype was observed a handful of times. The CDR3 coding sequence is TGTGCCAGCAGTGATAGGACAGTGACTATTCAGCCCCAGCATTTT. Protein product: CASSDRTVTIQPQHF. The rearrangement links TRBV2 to TRBJ1-5, with D possibly TRBD1 on 6 matching bases. Germline assignment: CDR1 SNHLY and CDR2 FYNNEI. The V end was cut by 3 bases, the J end by 6 bases, with 15 bases between. CDR3 length: 15 amino acids.

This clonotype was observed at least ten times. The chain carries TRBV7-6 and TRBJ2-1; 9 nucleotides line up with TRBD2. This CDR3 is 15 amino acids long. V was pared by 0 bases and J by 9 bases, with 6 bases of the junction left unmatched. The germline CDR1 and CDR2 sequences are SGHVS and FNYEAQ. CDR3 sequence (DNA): TGTGCCAGCAGCTTAGCGGCGGGAGGGCCGTTTGAGCAGTTCTTC. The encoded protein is CASSLAAGGPFEQFF. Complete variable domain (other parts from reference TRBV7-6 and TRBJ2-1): GAGVSQSPRYKVTKRGQDVALRCDPISGHVSLYWYRQALGQGPEFLTYFNYEAQQDKSGLPNDRFSAERPEGSISTLTIQRTEQRDSAMYRCASSLAAGGPFEQFFGPGTRLTVL.

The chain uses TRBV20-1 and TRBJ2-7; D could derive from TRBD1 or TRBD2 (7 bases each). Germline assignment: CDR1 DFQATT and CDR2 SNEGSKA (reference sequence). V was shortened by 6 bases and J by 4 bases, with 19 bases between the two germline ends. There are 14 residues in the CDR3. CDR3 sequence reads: CSARGGSTVYEQYF. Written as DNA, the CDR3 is TGCAGTGCCAGGGGGGGGTCCACTGTATACGAGCAGTACTTC.

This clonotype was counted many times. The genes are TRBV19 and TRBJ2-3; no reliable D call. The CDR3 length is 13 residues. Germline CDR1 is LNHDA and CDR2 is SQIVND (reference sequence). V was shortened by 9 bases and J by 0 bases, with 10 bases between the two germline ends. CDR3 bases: TGTGCCAGCAGCTCACTTAGCACAGATACGCAGTATTTT. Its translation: CASSSLSTDTQYF.

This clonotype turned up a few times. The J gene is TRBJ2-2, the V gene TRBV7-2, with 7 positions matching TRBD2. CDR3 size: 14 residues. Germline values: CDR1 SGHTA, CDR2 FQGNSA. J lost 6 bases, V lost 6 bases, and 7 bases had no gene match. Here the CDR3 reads CASRREGRAGELFF. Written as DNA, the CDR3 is TGTGCCAGCAGAAGGGAGGGGAGGGCCGGGGAGCTGTTTTTT.

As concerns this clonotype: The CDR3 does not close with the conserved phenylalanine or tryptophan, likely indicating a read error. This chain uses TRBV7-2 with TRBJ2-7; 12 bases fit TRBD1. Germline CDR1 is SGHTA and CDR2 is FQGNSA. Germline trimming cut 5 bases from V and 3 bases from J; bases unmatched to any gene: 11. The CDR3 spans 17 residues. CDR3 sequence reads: CASSAGTGGALGYEQYL. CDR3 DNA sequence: TGTGCCAGCAGCGCCGGGACAGGGGGCGCCCTGGGCTACGAGCAGTACTTA.

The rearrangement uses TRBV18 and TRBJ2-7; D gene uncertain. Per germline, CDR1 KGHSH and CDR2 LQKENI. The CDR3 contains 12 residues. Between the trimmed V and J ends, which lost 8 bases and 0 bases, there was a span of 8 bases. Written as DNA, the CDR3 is TGTGCCAGCCACGACTTCTCCTACGAGCAGTACTTC. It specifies CASHDFSYEQYF. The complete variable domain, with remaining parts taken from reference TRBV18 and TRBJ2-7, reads NAGVMQNPRHLVRRRGQEARLRCSPMKGHSHVYWYRQLPEEGLKFMVYLQKENIIDESGMPKERFSAEFPKEGPSILRIQQVVRGDSAAYFCASHDFSYEQYFGPGTRLTVT.

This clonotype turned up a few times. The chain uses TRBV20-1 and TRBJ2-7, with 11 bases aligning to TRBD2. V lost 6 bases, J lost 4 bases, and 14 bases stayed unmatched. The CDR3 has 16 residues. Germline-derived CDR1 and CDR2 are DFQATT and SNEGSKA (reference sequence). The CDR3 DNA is TGCAGTGCCCCGTCGGGGCTAGCGGGAGGTTCATACGAGCAGTACTTC. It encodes CSAPSGLAGGSYEQYF.

CDR3 nucleotides: TGTGCCAGCAGCACAGGTTTTGGTGATCCGAACACTGAAGCTTTCTTT. As protein: CASSTGFGDPNTEAFF. The rearrangement joins TRBV7-9 to TRBJ1-1, with D possibly matching TRBD1 (5 bases). V was trimmed by 5 bases and J by 1 base, leaving 17 bases between them. The CDR3 has 16 residues. Looked up from germline, CDR1 is SEHNR and CDR2 is FQNEAQ (reference sequence).

CDR3 protein: CASSLGAGTSGNIQYF. The CDR3 coding sequence is TGTGCCAGCAGCTTGGGGGCAGGGACTAGCGGAAACATTCAGTACTTC. The J gene is TRBJ2-4, the V gene TRBV5-4; 11 nucleotides match TRBD2. Germline V lookup: CDR1 SGHNT, CDR2 YYREEE (reference sequence). The CDR3 is 16 residues long. Unmatched junction bases numbered 5, after V lost 0 bases and J lost 6 bases.

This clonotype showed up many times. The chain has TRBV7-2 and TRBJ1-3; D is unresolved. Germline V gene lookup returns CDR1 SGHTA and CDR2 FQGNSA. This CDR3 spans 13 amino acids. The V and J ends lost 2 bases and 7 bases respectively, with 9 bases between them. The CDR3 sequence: CASSLTGANTIYF. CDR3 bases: TGTGCCAGCAGCTTAACGGGAGCCAACACCATATATTTT. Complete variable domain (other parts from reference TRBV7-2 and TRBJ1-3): GAGVSQSPSNKVTEKGKDVELRCDPISGHTALYWYRQSLGQGLEFLIYFQGNSAPDKSGLPSDRFSAERTGGSVSTLTIQRTQQEDSAVYLCASSLTGANTIYFGEGSWLTVV.

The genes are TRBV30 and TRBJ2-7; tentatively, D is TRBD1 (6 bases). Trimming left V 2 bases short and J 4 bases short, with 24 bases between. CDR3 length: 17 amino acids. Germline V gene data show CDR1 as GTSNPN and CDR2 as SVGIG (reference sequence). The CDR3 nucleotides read TGTGCCTGGAGTTCACCCGACCGCTTCCAGGGGATGTACGAGCAGTACTTC. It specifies CAWSSPDRFQGMYEQYF.

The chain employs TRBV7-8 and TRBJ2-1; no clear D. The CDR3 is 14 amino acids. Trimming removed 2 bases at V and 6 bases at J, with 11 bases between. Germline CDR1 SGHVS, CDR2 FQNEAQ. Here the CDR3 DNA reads TGTGCCAGCAGCTTAAGGCCCCCGGGCAATGAGCAGTTCTTC. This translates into CASSLRPPGNEQFF.

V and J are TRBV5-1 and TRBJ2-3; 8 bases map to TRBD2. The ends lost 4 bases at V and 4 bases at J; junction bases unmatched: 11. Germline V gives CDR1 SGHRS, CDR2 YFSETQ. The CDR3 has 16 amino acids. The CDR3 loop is CASSRKTGGGADTQYF. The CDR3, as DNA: TGCGCCAGCAGCCGCAAGACGGGGGGGGGGGCAGATACGCAGTATTTT.

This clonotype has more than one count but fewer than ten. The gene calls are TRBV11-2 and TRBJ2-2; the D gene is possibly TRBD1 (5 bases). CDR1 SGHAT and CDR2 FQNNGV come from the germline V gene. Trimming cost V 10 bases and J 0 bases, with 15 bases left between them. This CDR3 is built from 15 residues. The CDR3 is CAISKGAANTGELFF. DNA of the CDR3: TGTGCCATCTCAAAAGGGGCTGCGAACACCGGGGAGCTGTTTTTT.

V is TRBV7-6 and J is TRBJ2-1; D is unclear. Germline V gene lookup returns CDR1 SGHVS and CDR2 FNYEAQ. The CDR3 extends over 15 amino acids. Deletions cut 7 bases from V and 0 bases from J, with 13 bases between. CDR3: CASTLTASSYNEQFF. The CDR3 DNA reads TGTGCCAGCACCTTGACCGCGAGCTCCTACAATGAGCAGTTCTTC.

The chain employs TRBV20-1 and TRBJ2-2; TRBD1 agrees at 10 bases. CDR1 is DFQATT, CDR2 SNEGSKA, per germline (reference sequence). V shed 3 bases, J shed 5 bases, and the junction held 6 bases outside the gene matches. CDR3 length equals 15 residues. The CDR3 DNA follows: TGCAGTGCTAGGAGGACAGGGGGTTGGACCGGGGAGCTGTTTTTT. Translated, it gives CSARRTGGWTGELFF.

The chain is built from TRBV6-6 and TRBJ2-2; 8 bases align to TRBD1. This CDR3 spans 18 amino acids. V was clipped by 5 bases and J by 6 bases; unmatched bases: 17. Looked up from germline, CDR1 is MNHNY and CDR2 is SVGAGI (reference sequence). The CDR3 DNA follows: TGTGCCAGCAGTGATAGTATTGGTGGACAGGGTCGGGCCGGGGAGCTGTTTTTT. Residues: CASSDSIGGQGRAGELFF.

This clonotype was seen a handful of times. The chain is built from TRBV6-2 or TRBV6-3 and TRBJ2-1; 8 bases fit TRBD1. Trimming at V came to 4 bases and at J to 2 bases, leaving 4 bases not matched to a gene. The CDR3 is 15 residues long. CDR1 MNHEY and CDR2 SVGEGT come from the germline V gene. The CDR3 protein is CASSSTGGTYNEQFF. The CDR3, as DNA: TGTGCCAGCAGTTCTACAGGGGGGACCTACAATGAGCAGTTCTTC.

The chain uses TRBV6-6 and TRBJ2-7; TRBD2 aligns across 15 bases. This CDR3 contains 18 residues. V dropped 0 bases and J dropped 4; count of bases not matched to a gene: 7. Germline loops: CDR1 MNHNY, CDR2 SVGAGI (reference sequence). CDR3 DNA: TGTGCCAGCAGTTACTCCGGCGGACTAGCGGGAGGGTCTTACGAGCAGTACTTC. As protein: CASSYSGGLAGGSYEQYF.

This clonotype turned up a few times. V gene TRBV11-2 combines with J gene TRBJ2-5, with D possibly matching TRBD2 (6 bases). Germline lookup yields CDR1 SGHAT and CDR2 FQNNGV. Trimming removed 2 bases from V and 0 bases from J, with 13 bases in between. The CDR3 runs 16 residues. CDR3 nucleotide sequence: TGTGCCAGCAGCTTAATGGCGGGATCGGACCAAGAGACCCAGTACTTC. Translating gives CASSLMAGSDQETQYF.

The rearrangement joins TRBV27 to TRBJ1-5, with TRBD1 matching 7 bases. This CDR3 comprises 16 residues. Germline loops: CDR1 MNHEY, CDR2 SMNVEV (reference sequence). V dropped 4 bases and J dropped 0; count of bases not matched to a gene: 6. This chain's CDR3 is CASSSGTAFSNQPQHF. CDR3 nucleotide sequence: TGTGCCAGCAGTTCGGGGACAGCCTTTAGCAATCAGCCCCAGCATTTT.

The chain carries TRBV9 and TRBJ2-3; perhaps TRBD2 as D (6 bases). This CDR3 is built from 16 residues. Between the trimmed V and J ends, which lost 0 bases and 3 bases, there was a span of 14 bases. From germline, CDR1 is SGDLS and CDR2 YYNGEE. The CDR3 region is CASSVELGLVTDTQYF. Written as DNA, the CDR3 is TGTGCCAGCAGCGTAGAACTGGGACTTGTGACAGATACGCAGTATTTT.

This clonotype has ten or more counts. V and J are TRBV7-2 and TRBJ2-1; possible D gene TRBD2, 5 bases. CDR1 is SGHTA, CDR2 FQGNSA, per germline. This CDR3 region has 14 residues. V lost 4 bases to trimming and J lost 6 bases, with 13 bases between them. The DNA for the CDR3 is TGTGCCAGCAGCTACCTGTCGGAGGCCAATGAGCAGTTCTTC. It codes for CASSYLSEANEQFF.